Below, 20 T cell receptor beta chains from the same sample are listed, as sequenced in a study of cytomegalovirus exposure and HLA in healthy donors. This PCR relied on a set of 60 Vbeta primers and 13 Jbeta primers. Clones were read by immunoSEQ multiplex PCR, and TCRdb kept only the in-frame ones, dropping some. The data contain 90,000 to 110,000 clones, roughly 80% of them singletons. Input material: PBMCs. The receptors come from a woman aged 50 to 65 in good health and CMV-seropositive.

The gene calls are TRBV14 and TRBJ1-4; 7 nucleotides line up with TRBD1. The germline CDR1 and CDR2 sequences are SGHDN and FVKESK. This CDR3 contains 15 residues. Germline trimming cut 5 bases from V and 0 bases from J; bases unmatched to any gene: 3. The CDR3 spells CASSKGQATNEKLFF. CDR3 sequence (DNA): TGTGCCAGCAGCAAAGGACAGGCAACTAATGAAAAACTGTTTTTT.

CDR3 DNA: TGTGCCAGCAGCTTTCTAGGACAGGGGGCTTACGAGCAGTACTTC. Protein product: CASSFLGQGAYEQYF. The V call is TRBV27, the J call TRBJ2-7; 11 bases fit TRBD1. After removal of 6 bases from V and 4 bases from J, the junction contained 8 bases not matched to a gene. The CDR3 spans 15 residues. The germline V gene has CDR1 MNHEY and CDR2 SMNVEV (reference sequence).

The table lists this clone with a count of one. This rearrangement joins TRBV2 to TRBJ1-1; D ambiguous. CDR1 and CDR2 from the germline V gene are SNHLY and FYNNEI. The CDR3 is 12 amino acids. The V and J ends lost 1 base and 10 bases respectively, with 10 bases between them. As DNA, the CDR3 is TGTGCCAGCAGTGAAGATGTGGGCGTAGCTTTCTTT. Amino acids: CASSEDVGVAFF.

This clone has just a few counts. The chain has TRBV4-3 and TRBJ1-2; D remains unclear. CDR3 length: 13 residues. Trimming left V 0 bases short and J 8 bases short, with 10 bases between. The germline gives CDR1 LGHNA, CDR2 YSLEER. The DNA for the CDR3 is TGCGCCAGCAGCCAAGAGGCGGGGTACGGCTACACCTTC. Translation: CASSQEAGYGYTF.

The chain joins TRBV14 to TRBJ2-7; tentative D call: TRBD1 (5 bases). The CDR3 covers 12 residues. Germline V gives CDR1 SGHDN, CDR2 FVKESK. Between the trimmed V and J ends, which lost 6 bases and 11 bases, there was a span of 17 bases. The CDR3 loop reads CASSPKGARKYF. The CDR3, as DNA: TGTGCCAGCAGTCCTAAAGGGGCCCGTAAGTACTTC.

The V gene is TRBV5-6, the J gene TRBJ2-7; 9 nucleotides match TRBD1. The trim removed 5 bases at V and 1 base at J, leaving 10 bases unmatched. CDR1 and CDR2 (germline): SGHDT, YYEEEE. CDR3 length equals 16 residues. CDR3: CASSQTPGTGSYEQYF. CDR3 bases: TGTGCCAGCAGTCAGACCCCCGGGACAGGGTCCTACGAGCAGTACTTC.

This clone was picked up a small number of times. Additional DNA sequences in this sample encode the identical CDR3. V and J are TRBV19 and TRBJ2-7; 7 bases line up with TRBD1. Looked up from germline, CDR1 is LNHDA and CDR2 is SQIVND (reference sequence). The J segment lost 3 bases and the V segment lost 1 base, leaving 0 bases of the junction unmatched. The CDR3 has 13 amino acids. The CDR3 nucleotides are TGTGCCAGTAGTATAGGACAGGGCTACGAGCAGTACTTC. It yields the protein CASSIGQGYEQYF.

Concerning this clone: A read error may account for a junction end that differs from germline. CDR3: CASSLESSYEQYF. CDR3 nucleotides: TGTGCCAGTAGTTTAGAGAGCTCCTACGAGCAGTACTTC. This sequence joins TRBV19 and TRBJ2-7, with no clear D. The CDR3 sequence is 13 residues long. The germline CDR1 and CDR2 sequences are LNHDA and SQIVND (reference sequence).

This chain links TRBV4-1 with TRBJ1-3; D uncertain. CDR3 length equals 15 residues. V dropped 1 base and J dropped 0 bases, with 7 bases sitting between them. CDR1 and CDR2 from the germline V gene are MGHRA and YSYEKL. CDR3 amino acids: CASSQVALSGNTIYF. In DNA, the CDR3 is TGCGCCAGCAGCCAAGTGGCTCTCTCTGGAAACACCATATATTTT.

V is TRBV6-6 and J is TRBJ1-1; D unresolved. V dropped 3 bases and J dropped 1 base, with 9 bases sitting between them. This CDR3 comprises 14 residues. CDR1 MNHNY and CDR2 SVGAGI come from the germline V gene (reference sequence). The chain's CDR3 is CASSYRGRNTEAFF. The CDR3 coding sequence is TGTGCCAGCAGTTATCGGGGAAGGAACACTGAAGCTTTCTTT.

The table lists this clone with a few counts. Germline is not matched at one junction end, which may reflect a read error. J is TRBJ2-3 and V is TRBV7-7; no clear D gene. The germline gives CDR1 SSHAT, CDR2 FNYEAQ (reference sequence). This CDR3 has 13 amino acids. CDR3 sequence (DNA): TGTGCTAGCAGCTTAGACAACACAGATACGCAGTATTTT. Translating it yields CASSLDNTDTQYF.

The CDR3 loop is CASSLKSHSYNEQFF. The CDR3 coding sequence is TGTGCCAGCAGCTTAAAGAGTCACAGCTACAATGAGCAGTTCTTC. This rearrangement joins TRBV7-3 to TRBJ2-1; no firm D call. This CDR3 has 15 amino acids. Trimming removed 1 base at V and 3 bases at J, with 10 bases between. Germline loops: CDR1 SGHTA, CDR2 FQGTGA.

The chain recombines TRBV29-1 with TRBJ1-4; 7 bases match TRBD1. The CDR3 runs 14 residues. Germline lookup yields CDR1 SQVTM and CDR2 ANQGSEA. V shed 2 bases and J 5 bases; nucleotides not matched to a gene: 5. CDR3 sequence: CSVETRRGNEKLFF. DNA of the CDR3: TGCAGCGTTGAAACTCGCAGGGGGAATGAAAAACTGTTTTTT.

Notes on this clone: The missing conserved phenylalanine or tryptophan at the end of this CDR3 makes a read error likely. V usage is TRBV7-2 and J usage is TRBJ2-7, with 10 bases matching TRBD2. Germline V gives CDR1 SGHTA, CDR2 FQGNSA. This CDR3 has 17 residues. Germline trimming cut 5 bases from V and 3 bases from J; bases unmatched to any gene: 13. The CDR3 sequence is CASSLRQSGRAFYEQYC. CDR3 nucleotide sequence: TGTGCCAGCAGCCTTCGCCAGAGCGGGAGGGCTTTCTACGAGCAGTACTGC.

This chain joins TRBV19 and TRBJ1-3; D call uncertain. Germline lookup yields CDR1 LNHDA and CDR2 SQIVND (reference sequence). This CDR3 comprises 15 residues. V was shortened by 0 bases and J by 4 bases, with 10 bases between the two germline ends. The chain's CDR3 is CASSIEARIGNTIYF. In DNA form, the CDR3 reads TGTGCCAGTAGTATAGAGGCGAGGATCGGAAACACCATATATTTT.

CDR3 sequence reads: CASSLTGVSASYEQYF. The CDR3 DNA is TGTGCCAGCAGCCTCACAGGGGTCTCTGCTTCCTACGAGCAGTACTTC. V is TRBV7-2 and J is TRBJ2-7; TRBD1 agrees at 7 bases. This CDR3 is 16 amino acids long. V was pared by 5 bases and J by 1 base, with 11 bases of the junction left unmatched. Germline V gives CDR1 SGHTA, CDR2 FQGNSA. Filled out from reference TRBV7-2 and TRBJ2-7, the complete variable domain reads GAGVSQSPSNKVTEKGKDVELRCDPISGHTALYWYRQSLGQGLEFLIYFQGNSAPDKSGLPSDRFSAERTGGSVSTLTIQRTQQEDSAVYLCASSLTGVSASYEQYFGPGTRLTVT.

This chain uses TRBV7-9 with TRBJ2-1; TRBD2 agrees at 12 bases. The germline CDR1 and CDR2 sequences are SEHNR and FQNEAQ (reference sequence). Losses at the gene ends were 8 bases for V and 7 bases for J; bases not matched to a gene: 3. The length of the CDR3 is 13 residues. The CDR3 sequence: CASGLAGGNEQFF. The CDR3, as DNA: TGTGCCAGCGGTCTAGCGGGGGGGAATGAGCAGTTCTTC.

In the case of this clone: At one end the junction does not follow the germline gene, possibly because of a read error. The chain employs TRBV2 and TRBJ2-6, with D possibly matching TRBD2 (6 bases). The CDR3 spans 16 residues. Looked up from germline, CDR1 is SNHLY and CDR2 is FYNNEI. The CDR3 DNA sequence: TGTGCCAGCAGTGAACGGGGGACGCAAGGGGCCAACGGCCTGACTTTC. Translation gives CASSERGTQGANGLTF. Full variable domain (rest looked up from reference TRBV2 and TRBJ2-6): EPEVTQTPSHQVTQMGQEVILRCVPISNHLYFYWYRQILGQKVEFLVSFYNNEISEKSEIFDDQFSVERPDGSNFTLKIRSTKLEDSAMYFCASSERGTQGANGLTFGAGSRLTVL.

As concerns this clone: One junction end does not reproduce the germline sequence, and a read error may be involved. The chain has TRBV9 and TRBJ2-7, with D perhaps TRBD1 (5 bases). The CDR3 is 15 amino acids. CDR1 SGDLS and CDR2 YYNGEE come from the germline V gene. The CDR3 protein is CASTVSEGDTYEQYF. As DNA, the CDR3 is TGTGCCAGCACCGTATCCGAAGGGGATACCTACGAGCAGTACTTC.

V is TRBV5-6 and J is TRBJ1-6; 7 bases are shared with TRBD1. CDR3 length equals 16 residues. Germline lookup yields CDR1 SGHDT and CDR2 YYEEEE. V was clipped by 4 bases and J by 13 bases; unmatched bases: 17. The CDR3 spells CASSATSGTALTPLHF. The DNA of the CDR3 is TGTGCCAGCAGCGCCACATCCGGGACAGCCCTCACCCCCCTCCACTTT.